Listed here are 14 T cell receptor beta chains from one sample, sequenced in a study of T cell repertoires in cytomegalovirus infection. One entry per CDR3 protein, called by TCRdb with MiXCR from the reads. The data hold more than 650,000 distinct CDR3 sequences, with roughly a third observed a single time. The sequencing input was PBMCs. The origin of the receptors is a human donor in good health (CMV status not recorded). Some clones in this sample may be carry-over from other donors' samples.

This clonotype has a count of ten or more. The chain employs TRBV12-3 or TRBV12-4 and TRBJ1-6; 9 positions match TRBD1. J lost 9 bases, V lost 3 bases, and 6 bases had no gene match. The CDR3 extends over 15 amino acids. The CDR3 region is CASSLGQGSLSPLHF. For the CDR3, the DNA is TGTGCCAGCAGTTTGGGACAGGGTAGTCTTTCACCCCTCCACTTT.

The chain has TRBV6-6 and TRBJ2-5; TRBD2 is a possible D gene (5 bases). Germline V gene data show CDR1 as MNHNY and CDR2 as SVGAGI (reference sequence). CDR3 length: 14 amino acids. The V end was cut by 7 bases, the J end by 5 bases, with 17 bases between. The chain's CDR3 is CASTAGRGPETQYF. The CDR3 region has the DNA TGTGCCAGCACGGCGGGCAGAGGGCCGGAGACCCAGTACTTC.

The rearrangement joins TRBV7-9 to TRBJ2-7; D may correspond to TRBD1 or TRBD2 (5 bases each). CDR3 size: 15 residues. Germline lookup yields CDR1 SEHNR and CDR2 FQNEAQ (reference sequence). The ends were cut back, 4 bases at V and 4 bases at J, with 17 bases in the middle. The CDR3 protein is CASSWAGQGGYEQYF. In DNA form, the CDR3 reads TGTGCCAGCAGCTGGGCAGGCCAGGGCGGGTACGAGCAGTACTTC.

Here the CDR3 reads CASSIDTENYGYTF. CDR3 DNA: TGTGCCAGCAGTATTGACACGGAAAACTATGGCTACACCTTC. The rearrangement joins TRBV28 to TRBJ1-2; D is undetermined. The CDR3 has 14 residues. CDR1 MDHEN and CDR2 SYDVKM come from the germline V gene. Trimming stripped 5 bases from V and 2 bases from J, with 12 bases between.

This chain links TRBV12-3 or TRBV12-4 with TRBJ2-1, with D uncertain. V was pared by 3 bases and J by 9 bases, with 9 bases between. This CDR3 contains 12 residues. The DNA of the CDR3 is TGTGCCAGCAGTTTCGGGTCCGGTGAGCAGTTCTTC. It is translated as CASSFGSGEQFF.

In this sample, this clonotype turned up a few times. The gene calls are TRBV2 and TRBJ1-5; tentative D call: TRBD1 (5 bases). The V end lost 8 bases, the J end lost 3 bases, and 8 bases lay between the germline ends. This CDR3 is built from 12 residues. Per the germline V gene, CDR1 is SNHLY and CDR2 is FYNNEI. CDR3 protein: CASAGDNQPQHF. The CDR3 region has the DNA TGTGCCAGCGCGGGGGACAATCAGCCCCAGCATTTT.

This chain connects TRBV20-1 to TRBJ1-1, with D perhaps TRBD1 (6 bases). Trimming stripped 6 bases from V and 5 bases from J, with 19 bases between. This CDR3 spans 14 amino acids. Germline loops: CDR1 DFQATT, CDR2 SNEGSKA (reference sequence). This CDR3 reads CSARGGAARTEAFF. The CDR3 nucleotides are TGCAGTGCCCGAGGGGGGGCCGCCCGGACTGAAGCTTTCTTT.

The sample holds a few counts of this clonotype. The CDR3 sequence: CASSRDRDRNQPQHF. As DNA, the CDR3 is TGTGCCAGCAGCCGGGACAGGGATCGCAATCAGCCCCAGCATTTT. This chain connects TRBV6-5 to TRBJ1-5; 9 nucleotides line up with TRBD1. This CDR3 comprises 15 residues. V was clipped by 6 bases and J by 2 bases; unmatched bases: 5. Per the germline V gene, CDR1 is MNHEY and CDR2 is SVGAGI.

The chain couples TRBV11-2 to TRBJ2-4, with 8 bases fitting TRBD2. Per the germline V gene, CDR1 is SGHAT and CDR2 is FQNNGV. CDR3 length: 17 residues. Germline trimming cut 3 bases from V and 7 bases from J; bases unmatched to any gene: 14. The CDR3 nucleotides are TGTGCCAGCAGCTTCGAGCCCAGACTAGCGAGGGCGAACATTCAGTACTTC. This translates into CASSFEPRLARANIQYF.

This clonotype appeared a few times. The chain is built from TRBV7-2 and TRBJ1-3, with D perhaps TRBD1 (6 bases). The CDR3 extends over 16 amino acids. The V end lost 2 bases, the J end lost 8 bases, and 19 bases lay between the germline ends. Germline CDR1 and CDR2: SGHTA and FQGNSA. The CDR3 DNA reads as TGTGCCAGCAGCTTAAGAGGATGGGGGGGCGCGGACACCATATATTTT. It encodes CASSLRGWGGADTIYF.

The V call is TRBV6-1, the J call TRBJ2-3; 11 bases are a match to TRBD2. Germline V gene sequence: CDR1 MNHNS, CDR2 SASEGT. CDR3 length: 16 amino acids. After removal of 6 bases from V and 3 bases from J, the junction contained 8 bases not matched to a gene. CDR3 DNA sequence: TGTGCCAGCAGGGCTCTAGCGGGAGGTGGGACAGATACGCAGTATTTT. Its translation: CASRALAGGGTDTQYF.

This chain connects TRBV12-3 or TRBV12-4 to TRBJ1-1, with TRBD1 identical over 9 bases. The CDR3 has 12 residues. Germline trimming cut 5 bases from V and 12 bases from J; bases unmatched to any gene: 7. The CDR3 DNA follows: TGTGCCAGCAGTCCCCCGACAGGGGGGACTTTCTTT. Translating it yields CASSPPTGGTFF.

The chain recombines TRBV12-3 or TRBV12-4 with TRBJ2-2; D gene uncertain. V dropped 6 bases and J dropped 8 bases, with 7 bases sitting between them. The CDR3 consists of 11 residues. In DNA form, the CDR3 reads TGTGCCAGCAGGGGTAAGGGGGAGCTGTTTTTT. Translating it yields CASRGKGELFF.

This clonotype came up a few times. The chain recombines TRBV28 with TRBJ2-7, with D possibly TRBD1 on 6 matching bases. V lost 4 bases and J lost 2, with 18 bases in between. CDR3 length: 16 amino acids. CDR1 and CDR2 from the germline V gene are MDHEN and SYDVKM. The CDR3 region has the DNA TGTGCCAGCAGTTCTTCCTCGACAGGACCGGCCTACGAGCAGTACTTC. Its translation: CASSSSSTGPAYEQYF.